These T cell receptor beta chains were read from a single sample in a study of blood T cell repertoires in COVID-19. Clones were read by immunoSEQ multiplex PCR, and TCRdb kept only the in-frame ones, dropping some. The sample records approximately 140,000 clones, 84% being singletons. The sequencing sample was made of peripheral blood. The receptor set was obtained from a man in his sixties or seventies with acute or convalescent COVID-19. CDR3s include the opening cysteine and the closing phenylalanine or tryptophan. The order of the fields is V gene, CDR3 protein.

>TRBV27
CASSATGERADTQYF
>TRBV19
CASSWGTGGYYGYTF
>TRBV7-9
CASSRSPGQGFYEQYF
>TRBV2
CASSEASGRIGELFF
>TRBV5-1
CASSLGQENQPQHF
>TRBV12-3/TRBV12-4
CASSFRLREKAFF
>TRBV19
CASSMRALGGGQHF
>TRBV13
CASSLGGQGPSYGYTF
>TRBV28
CASSLSPGGFYGYTF
>TRBV24-1
CATSDFDRSGYTF
>TRBV7-2
CASSLGVATNEKLFF
>TRBV28
CASSSSGGGLTNEKLFF
>TRBV19
CASSIRGQGIDYGYTF
>TRBV7-2
CASSLERGAPDTQYF
>TRBV11-2
CASTGGDRVYNEQFF
>TRBV18
CASSPAGGAGRQFF
>TRBV5-5
CASSLGTGAGELFF
>TRBV2
CASSTVPGLAAFTDTQYF
>TRBV30
CAWGWGQSTDTQYF
>TRBV19
CASSSPQATVDQPQHF
>TRBV2
CASRKGAAVNEQFF
>TRBV10-3
CAISPPPGQGLGNTIYF
>TRBV6-5
CATHAGSQYF
>TRBV11-3
CASSLAAEETQYF
>TRBV3-1/TRBV3-2
CASSQALSTSGSYEQYF
>TRBV5-4
CASSLVGTSGGAREQYF
>TRBV24-1
CATSDFRTGYGYTF
>TRBV20-1
CSASVTGGLYGYTF
>TRBV6-1
CASTDMGRGFGIQYF
>TRBV5-1
CASRQGLAEYNEQFF
>TRBV7-2
CASSVTGGAYSPLHF
>TRBV5-1
CASKATRRDGETQYF
>TRBV28
CASSRLAGGYNEQFF
>TRBV6-5
CASQTGMYYEQYF
>TRBV6-5
CASSYSAQGLYGYTF
>TRBV5-6
CASSLMQGAVGNTIYF
>TRBV3-1/TRBV3-2
CASSPSGEQPQHF
>TRBV2
CASNADRFYGYTF